Following are 28 T cell receptor beta chains from one sample sequenced in a study of cytomegalovirus exposure and HLA in healthy donors (dated by TCRdb to the late 2010s). Receptor amplification or capture employed the immunoSEQ multiplex PCR assay. For the multiplex PCR, a mixture combining 60 forward primers for TCR Vbeta segments and 13 reverse primers for TCR Jbeta segments was used. TCRdb stores this immuneACCESS table with in-frame sequences only. Part of the clones is absent; in the studies checked, under half of the shortfall reflects unresolved V genes, and no reason is known for the rest. Within this sample are roughly 100,000 clones, with more than 9.5% of them counted one time only. The ten largest clones capture about a sixth of the sample. The sample taken for sequencing was PBMCs. These receptors all come from a man in his forties in good health and CMV-seropositive.

This clone appeared a few times. The chain uses TRBV7-9 and TRBJ1-1; a weak D match, TRBD1 (5 bases). The CDR3 runs to 12 residues. With 1 base removed from V and 8 bases from J, the gap between germline ends came to 8 bases. CDR1 SEHNR and CDR2 FQNEAQ come from the germline V gene (reference sequence). CDR3 residues: CASSLGQGEAFF. In nucleotides, the CDR3 is TGTGCCAGCAGCTTAGGGCAGGGCGAAGCTTTCTTT.

The chain employs TRBV6-1 and TRBJ1-5; D might be TRBD1 (6 bases). The V end was cut by 2 bases, the J end by 4 bases, with 6 bases between. The CDR3 has 13 amino acids. Germline-derived CDR1 and CDR2 are MNHNS and SASEGT. CDR3 coding DNA: TGTGCCAGCAGTGAAAGGGGGAATCAGCCCCAGCATTTT. This codes for CASSERGNQPQHF.

In its sample, this clone was seen a few times. J is TRBJ2-2 and V is TRBV10-3; 9 bases agree with TRBD1. Trimming took 6 bases from V and 0 from J; bases not matched to a gene: 17. Germline loops: CDR1 ENHRY, CDR2 SYGVKD. This CDR3 spans 20 amino acids. The CDR3 DNA reads TGTGCCATCAGGTCTACCCCGGGACAGGGTTTATCGGCGAACACCGGGGAGCTGTTTTTT. This gives the protein CAIRSTPGQGLSANTGELFF.

This clone was seen a few times. The J gene is TRBJ2-7, the V gene TRBV7-9; the D gene is possibly TRBD2 (5 bases). Germline CDR1 is SEHNR and CDR2 is FQNEAQ (reference sequence). Trimming left V 3 bases short and J 4 bases short, with 13 bases between. The CDR3 length is 14 residues. The CDR3 DNA sequence: TGTGCCAGCAGCTTGAGGGAGTCAGGATACGAGCAGTACTTC. It translates to CASSLRESGYEQYF.

This clone appeared a few times. The chain has TRBV27 and TRBJ2-3; tentative D call: TRBD2 (5 bases). This CDR3 comprises 13 residues. The V and J ends lost 7 bases and 4 bases respectively, with 12 bases between them. CDR1 MNHEY and CDR2 SMNVEV come from the germline V gene (reference sequence). CDR3 in DNA: TGTGCCAGCAAGATGACGGGATCAGATACGCAGTATTTT. Residues: CASKMTGSDTQYF.

This chain uses TRBV4-1 with TRBJ2-1, with 10 positions matching TRBD2. From germline, CDR1 is MGHRA and CDR2 YSYEKL. Trimming at V came to 0 bases and at J to 7 bases, leaving 6 bases not matched to a gene. The CDR3 totals 16 residues. The DNA of the CDR3 is TGCGCCAGCAGCCAAGATGGGCTAGCGGGAGCGAATGAGCAGTTCTTC. Its protein product is CASSQDGLAGANEQFF.

As DNA, the CDR3 is TGTGCCAGCAGCCCGCGACCGGGATCCCCGGGAGGGGATACGCAGTATTTT. It specifies CASSPRPGSPGGDTQYF. V usage is TRBV7-3 and J usage is TRBJ2-3, with TRBD2 identical over 8 bases. The CDR3 consists of 17 residues. Per the germline V gene, CDR1 is SGHTA and CDR2 is FQGTGA. The J segment lost 6 bases and the V segment lost 5 bases, leaving 16 bases of the junction unmatched.

This rearrangement joins TRBV23-1 to TRBJ2-7, with 7 bases identical to TRBD2. TRBV23-1 is noted as an ORF with a role that remains uncertain. The CDR3 length is 16 residues. Trimming cost V 4 bases and J 5 bases; bases outside gene matches: 14. The CDR3 DNA reads TGCGCCAGCAGTCCGAGATGGGCGGGAGCGTTGAACGAGCAGTACTTC. This translates into CASSPRWAGALNEQYF.

This clone was seen a few times. This chain links TRBV5-6 with TRBJ2-5, with 13 bases lining up with TRBD2. There are 17 residues in the CDR3. CDR1 and CDR2 from the germline V gene are SGHDT and YYEEEE. V dropped 3 bases and J dropped 4; count of bases not matched to a gene: 9. CDR3 sequence: CASSSTSGRASRETQYF. CDR3 DNA sequence: TGTGCCAGCAGCTCTACTAGCGGGAGGGCCTCGAGAGAGACCCAGTACTTC.

In this sample, this clone turned up a few times. The rearrangement links TRBV7-2 to TRBJ1-2; no definite D call. The CDR3 is made up of 13 amino acids. Trimming stripped 5 bases from V and 5 bases from J, with 12 bases between. The germline V gene has CDR1 SGHTA and CDR2 FQGNSA. The CDR3 loop reads CASSPLRGYGYTF. Written as DNA, the CDR3 is TGTGCCAGCAGCCCCCTCAGAGGGTATGGCTACACCTTC.

The chain is built from TRBV7-2 and TRBJ2-1; tentatively, D is TRBD2 (6 bases). V lost 5 bases and J 0 bases, leaving 11 bases between the germline ends. Germline values: CDR1 SGHTA, CDR2 FQGNSA. This CDR3 is 15 amino acids long. CDR3 amino acids: CASSGTASSYNEQFF. The CDR3 DNA follows: TGTGCCAGCAGCGGGACTGCAAGCTCCTACAATGAGCAGTTCTTC.

The chain employs TRBV19 and TRBJ2-2, with D possibly TRBD2 on 5 matching bases. Germline CDR1 and CDR2: LNHDA and SQIVND (reference sequence). V dropped 3 bases and J dropped 2 bases, with 10 bases sitting between them. This CDR3 region has 15 residues. The CDR3 region is CASSISLANTGELFF. The DNA of the CDR3 is TGTGCCAGTAGTATCTCGCTAGCTAACACCGGGGAGCTGTTTTTT.

This clone came up a few times. Within the sample, other DNA sequences also encode this same CDR3. The chain joins TRBV19 to TRBJ2-3; the match to TRBD2 covers 8 bases. CDR1 is LNHDA, CDR2 SQIVND, per germline (reference sequence). The V gene end was trimmed by 5 bases and the J gene end by 4 bases; junction bases not matched to a gene: 8. The CDR3 totals 15 residues. This CDR3 reads CASSLLAGTPDTQYF. CDR3 nucleotides: TGTGCCAGTAGTCTATTAGCGGGGACACCAGATACGCAGTATTTT.

The chain employs TRBV11-2 and TRBJ2-3; 8 bases match TRBD2. The CDR3 totals 16 residues. Losses at the gene ends were 3 bases for V and 0 bases for J; bases not matched to a gene: 5. The V gene's germline CDR1 is SGHAT and CDR2 FQNNGV. CDR3 DNA sequence: TGTGCCAGCAGCTTCCATAGCGGGGCTAGCACAGATACGCAGTATTTT. This sequence encodes CASSFHSGASTDTQYF.

This clone was observed a handful of times. J is TRBJ1-1 and V is TRBV18; 9 bases line up with TRBD1. Per germline, CDR1 KGHSH and CDR2 LQKENI. This CDR3 has 15 residues. V shed 5 bases, J shed 4 bases, and the junction held 8 bases outside the gene matches. For the CDR3, the DNA is TGTGCCAGCTCAAAAGGACAGGGGAGGGGCACTGAAGCTTTCTTT. Its translation: CASSKGQGRGTEAFF.

This clone was found a few times. The V call is TRBV4-1, the J call TRBJ2-3, with D possibly being TRBD2 (5 bases). Germline V gene data show CDR1 as MGHRA and CDR2 as YSYEKL. Deletions cut 0 bases from V and 2 bases from J, with 15 bases between. The CDR3 length is 17 residues. The CDR3 nucleotides read TGCGCCAGCAGCCAAGATCGAGGCGTAGCGTTCACAGATACGCAGTATTTT. It encodes CASSQDRGVAFTDTQYF.

J is TRBJ2-7 and V is TRBV15; no definite D call. Germline CDR1 is LNHNV and CDR2 is YYDKDF (reference sequence). The V and J ends lost 0 bases and 5 bases respectively, with 8 bases between them. The CDR3 runs to 13 residues. CDR3 nucleotide sequence: TGTGCCACCAGCAGAGATCGTGCGGACGAGCAGTACTTC. Translation gives CATSRDRADEQYF.

This clone turned up a few times. Within the sample, other DNA sequences also encode this same CDR3. The J gene is TRBJ1-5, the V gene TRBV30, with 8 bases matching TRBD1. This CDR3 is 13 amino acids long. V was clipped by 3 bases and J by 9 bases; unmatched bases: 7. The germline V gene has CDR1 GTSNPN and CDR2 SVGIG (reference sequence). The CDR3 spells CAWSTQGARPQHF. DNA of the CDR3: TGTGCCTGGAGCACCCAGGGGGCGCGGCCCCAGCATTTT.

V usage is TRBV9 and J usage is TRBJ2-7; the D is unclear. Germline lookup yields CDR1 SGDLS and CDR2 YYNGEE. The CDR3 runs to 14 residues. Trimming took off 0 bases at V and 0 bases at J, with 7 bases between the two ends. The CDR3 sequence is CASSVAPSSYEQYF. In nucleotides, the CDR3 is TGTGCCAGCAGCGTAGCGCCGAGCTCCTACGAGCAGTACTTC.

Only a few counts were recorded for this clone. The chain links TRBV27 to TRBJ1-2; 7 bases match TRBD1. V trimming: 3 bases; J trimming: 3 bases; junction bases outside the gene matches: 10. Germline CDR1 MNHEY, CDR2 SMNVEV (reference sequence). This CDR3 has 16 amino acids. CDR3: CASSFDRDAGDYGYTF. DNA of the CDR3: TGTGCCAGCAGTTTCGACAGGGACGCCGGTGACTATGGCTACACCTTC.

The chain combines TRBV18 with TRBJ1-5; D is ambiguous. The ends were cut back, 2 bases at V and 6 bases at J, with 8 bases in the middle. CDR3 length: 13 residues. The germline V gene has CDR1 KGHSH and CDR2 LQKENI. CDR3 residues: CASSPDGGQPQHF. The CDR3 DNA follows: TGTGCCAGCTCACCAGACGGAGGTCAGCCCCAGCATTTT.

This clone came up a few times. CDR3 protein: CASSLGRGLGGNTIYF. DNA of the CDR3: TGTGCCAGCAGCTTGGGGAGAGGCTTGGGTGGAAACACCATATATTTT. The rearrangement uses TRBV5-4 and TRBJ1-3; no reliable D call. This CDR3 contains 16 residues. Between the trimmed V and J ends, which lost 0 bases and 3 bases, there was a span of 13 bases. Germline CDR1 and CDR2: SGHNT and YYREEE (reference sequence).

The J gene is TRBJ1-2, the V gene TRBV7-2, with 7 bases matching TRBD1. Germline values: CDR1 SGHTA, CDR2 FQGNSA. The V gene end was trimmed by 5 bases and the J gene end by 4 bases; junction bases not matched to a gene: 4. The CDR3 covers 13 residues. In nucleotides, the CDR3 is TGTGCCAGCAGCCTATACAGGGGCTATGGCTACACCTTC. It yields the protein CASSLYRGYGYTF.

The rearrangement links TRBV4-1 to TRBJ1-2; 9 bases are a match to TRBD1. Germline CDR1 reads MGHRA; CDR2 reads YSYEKL. The CDR3 length is 14 residues. The trim removed 2 bases at V and 6 bases at J, leaving 4 bases unmatched. CDR3 nucleotides: TGCGCCAGCAGCCAAACAGGGGGCTTAGATGGCTACACCTTC. It codes for CASSQTGGLDGYTF.

This clone was recorded a few times. The rearrangement links TRBV10-3 to TRBJ2-1, with 10 bases fitting TRBD2. The trim removed 4 bases at V and 5 bases at J, leaving 8 bases unmatched. There are 16 residues in the CDR3. Germline V lookup: CDR1 ENHRY, CDR2 SYGVKD. CDR3 region: CAISGLAGVSNNEQFF. CDR3 nucleotide sequence: TGTGCCATCAGTGGGCTAGCGGGAGTTTCCAACAATGAGCAGTTCTTC.

The J gene is TRBJ2-3, the V gene TRBV9, with 11 bases fitting TRBD2. V gave up 4 bases and J gave up 5 bases; unmatched junction bases: 9. The CDR3 extends over 16 amino acids. Germline V gene lookup returns CDR1 SGDLS and CDR2 YYNGEE. This CDR3 is CASSPAIAGGGDTQYF. The DNA for the CDR3 is TGTGCCAGCAGCCCTGCCATAGCGGGAGGGGGAGATACGCAGTATTTT. The complete variable domain, with remaining parts taken from reference TRBV9 and TRBJ2-3, reads DSGVTQTPKHLITATGQRVTLRCSPRSGDLSVYWYQQSLDQGLQFLIQYYNGEERAKGNILERFSAQQFPDLHSELNLSSLELGDSALYFCASSPAIAGGGDTQYFGPGTRLTVL.

The V and J genes are TRBV6-5 and TRBJ1-2, with D maybe TRBD1 (5 bases). V was trimmed by 2 bases and J by 5 bases, leaving 12 bases between them. This CDR3 is built from 14 residues. Looked up from germline, CDR1 is MNHEY and CDR2 is SVGAGI. The CDR3 sequence: CASSYRMGGYGYTF. DNA for the CDR3: TGTGCCAGCAGTTACAGGATGGGGGGGTATGGCTACACCTTC.

This clone was seen more than once but under ten times. The chain employs TRBV30 and TRBJ1-5; no firm D call. V was trimmed by 1 base and J by 4 bases, leaving 8 bases between them. The length of the CDR3 is 13 residues. Germline loops: CDR1 GTSNPN, CDR2 SVGIG (reference sequence). The CDR3 is CAWSGQINQPQHF. CDR3 in DNA: TGTGCCTGGAGTGGTCAGATTAATCAGCCCCAGCATTTT.